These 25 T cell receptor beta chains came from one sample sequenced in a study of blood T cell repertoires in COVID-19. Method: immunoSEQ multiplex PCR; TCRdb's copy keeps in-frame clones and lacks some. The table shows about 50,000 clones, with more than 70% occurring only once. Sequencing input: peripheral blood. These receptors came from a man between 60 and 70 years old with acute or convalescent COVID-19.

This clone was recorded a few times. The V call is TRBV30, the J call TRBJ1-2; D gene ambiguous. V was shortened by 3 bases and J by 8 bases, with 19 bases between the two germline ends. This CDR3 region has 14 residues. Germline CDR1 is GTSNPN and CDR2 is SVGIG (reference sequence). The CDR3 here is CAWSLGGLGRGYTF. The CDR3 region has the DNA TGTGCCTGGAGCTTAGGAGGGCTCGGGAGAGGCTACACCTTC.

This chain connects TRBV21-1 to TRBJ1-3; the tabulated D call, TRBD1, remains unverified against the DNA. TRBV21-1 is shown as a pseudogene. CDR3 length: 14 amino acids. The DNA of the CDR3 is TGTGCCAGCGGCCAGGGGACGGATGGAAACACCATATATTTT. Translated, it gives CASGQGTDGNTIYF.

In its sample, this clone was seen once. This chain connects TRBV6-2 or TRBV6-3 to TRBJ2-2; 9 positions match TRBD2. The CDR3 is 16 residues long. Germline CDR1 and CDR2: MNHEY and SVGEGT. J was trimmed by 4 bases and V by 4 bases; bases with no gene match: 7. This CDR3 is CASSSPRGGITGELFF. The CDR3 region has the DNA TGTGCCAGCAGTTCCCCGCGGGGGGGGATCACCGGGGAGCTGTTTTTT.

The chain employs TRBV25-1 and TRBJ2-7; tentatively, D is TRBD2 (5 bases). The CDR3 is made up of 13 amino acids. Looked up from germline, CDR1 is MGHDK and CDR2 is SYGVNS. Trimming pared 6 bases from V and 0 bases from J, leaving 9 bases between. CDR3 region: CASSSTISYEQYF. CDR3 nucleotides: TGTGCCAGCAGCTCGACTATCTCCTACGAGCAGTACTTC.

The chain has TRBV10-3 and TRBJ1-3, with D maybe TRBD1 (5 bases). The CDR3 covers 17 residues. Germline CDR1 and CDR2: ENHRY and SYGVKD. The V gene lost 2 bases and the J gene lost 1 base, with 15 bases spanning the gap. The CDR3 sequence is CAISEGRTSTSGNTIYF. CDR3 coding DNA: TGTGCCATCAGTGAGGGCCGGACATCGACGTCTGGAAACACCATATATTTT.

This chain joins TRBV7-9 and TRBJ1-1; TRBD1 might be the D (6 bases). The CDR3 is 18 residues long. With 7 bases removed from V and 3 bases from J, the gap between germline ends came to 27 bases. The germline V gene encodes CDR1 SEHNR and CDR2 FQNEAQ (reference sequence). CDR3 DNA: TGTGCCAGCAACCATCCGCGGGGGGGCCCCATCGGGGACACTGAAGCTTTCTTT. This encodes CASNHPRGGPIGDTEAFF.

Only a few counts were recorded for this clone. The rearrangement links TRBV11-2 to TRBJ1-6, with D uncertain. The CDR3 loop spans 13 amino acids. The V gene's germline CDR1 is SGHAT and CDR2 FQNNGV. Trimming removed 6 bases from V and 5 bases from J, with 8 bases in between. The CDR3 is CASSVRNNSPLHF. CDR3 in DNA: TGTGCCAGCAGTGTCAGGAATAATTCACCCCTCCACTTT.

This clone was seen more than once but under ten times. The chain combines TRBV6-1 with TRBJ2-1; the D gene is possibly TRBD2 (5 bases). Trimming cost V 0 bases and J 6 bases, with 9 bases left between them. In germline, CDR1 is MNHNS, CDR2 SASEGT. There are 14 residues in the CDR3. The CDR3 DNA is TGTGCCAGCAGTGAAGCGGCCCGGGGCAATGAGCAGTTCTTC. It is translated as CASSEAARGNEQFF.

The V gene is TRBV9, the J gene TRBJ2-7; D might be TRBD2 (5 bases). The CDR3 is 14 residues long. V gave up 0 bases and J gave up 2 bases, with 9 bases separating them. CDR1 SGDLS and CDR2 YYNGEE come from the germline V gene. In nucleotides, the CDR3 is TGTGCCAGCAGCGTAGCTACTAGTACCTACGAGCAGTACTTC. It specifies CASSVATSTYEQYF. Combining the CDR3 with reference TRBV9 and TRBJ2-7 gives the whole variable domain DSGVTQTPKHLITATGQRVTLRCSPRSGDLSVYWYQQSLDQGLQFLIQYYNGEERAKGNILERFSAQQFPDLHSELNLSSLELGDSALYFCASSVATSTYEQYFGPGTRLTVT.

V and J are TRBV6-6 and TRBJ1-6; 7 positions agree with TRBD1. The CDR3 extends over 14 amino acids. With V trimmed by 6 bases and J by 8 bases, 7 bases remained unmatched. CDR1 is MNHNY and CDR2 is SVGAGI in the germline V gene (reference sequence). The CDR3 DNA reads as TGTGCCAGCAGCCCAGGACAGGCCTATTCACCCCTCCACTTT. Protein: CASSPGQAYSPLHF.

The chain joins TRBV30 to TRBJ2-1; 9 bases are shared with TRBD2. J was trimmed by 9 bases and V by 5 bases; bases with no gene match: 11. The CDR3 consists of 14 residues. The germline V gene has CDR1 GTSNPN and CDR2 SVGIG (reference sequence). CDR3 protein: CAWQKGLAIGEQFF. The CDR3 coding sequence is TGTGCCTGGCAGAAGGGACTAGCTATAGGTGAGCAGTTCTTC.

This CDR3 is CARSPRGTEAFF. CDR3 DNA: TGTGCCAGAAGCCCCAGGGGCACTGAAGCTTTCTTT. The chain recombines TRBV27 with TRBJ1-1; possible D gene TRBD1, 6 bases. The CDR3 totals 12 residues. Germline CDR1 and CDR2: MNHEY and SMNVEV (reference sequence). The V and J ends lost 9 bases and 4 bases respectively, with 12 bases between them.

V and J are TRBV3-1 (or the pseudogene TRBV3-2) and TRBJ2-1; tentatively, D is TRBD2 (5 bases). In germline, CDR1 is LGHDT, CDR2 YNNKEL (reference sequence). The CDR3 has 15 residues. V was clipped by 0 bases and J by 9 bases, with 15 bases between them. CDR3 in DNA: TGTGCCAGCAGCCAAGAACTAGAGAGGGCGCGTGAGCAGTTCTTC. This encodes CASSQELERAREQFF.

CDR3 sequence: CASSRPWRESTDTQYF. CDR3 nucleotide sequence: TGTGCCAGCAGCAGACCGTGGCGGGAGAGCACAGATACGCAGTATTTT. The genes are TRBV7-9 and TRBJ2-3; 7 positions agree with TRBD2. The CDR3 covers 16 residues. Germline V gives CDR1 SEHNR, CDR2 FQNEAQ (reference sequence). V lost 5 bases, J lost 0 bases, and 8 bases stayed unmatched.

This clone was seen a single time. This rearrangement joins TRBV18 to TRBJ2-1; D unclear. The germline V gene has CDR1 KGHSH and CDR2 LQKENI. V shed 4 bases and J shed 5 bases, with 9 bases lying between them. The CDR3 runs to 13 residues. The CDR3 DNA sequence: TGTGCCAGCTCACTTCTAGGTAACAATGAGCAGTTCTTC. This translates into CASSLLGNNEQFF.

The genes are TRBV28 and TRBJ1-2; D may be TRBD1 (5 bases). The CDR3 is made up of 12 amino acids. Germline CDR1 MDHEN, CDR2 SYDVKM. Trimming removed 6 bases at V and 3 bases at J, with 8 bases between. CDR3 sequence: CASRQDYYGYTF. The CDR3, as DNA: TGTGCCAGCAGACAGGATTACTATGGCTACACCTTC.

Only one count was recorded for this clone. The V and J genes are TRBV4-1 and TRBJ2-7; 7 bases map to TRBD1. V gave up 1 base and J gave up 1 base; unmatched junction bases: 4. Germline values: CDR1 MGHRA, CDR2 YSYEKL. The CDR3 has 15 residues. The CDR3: CASSQGGTVSYEQYF. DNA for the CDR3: TGCGCCAGCAGCCAAGGTGGGACAGTATCCTACGAGCAGTACTTC.

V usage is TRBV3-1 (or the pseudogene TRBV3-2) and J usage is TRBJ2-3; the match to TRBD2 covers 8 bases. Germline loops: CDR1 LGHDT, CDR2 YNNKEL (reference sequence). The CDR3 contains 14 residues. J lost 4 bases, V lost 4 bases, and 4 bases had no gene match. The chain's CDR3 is CASSLLAVADTQYF. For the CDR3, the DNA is TGTGCCAGCAGCCTACTAGCGGTTGCAGATACGCAGTATTTT.

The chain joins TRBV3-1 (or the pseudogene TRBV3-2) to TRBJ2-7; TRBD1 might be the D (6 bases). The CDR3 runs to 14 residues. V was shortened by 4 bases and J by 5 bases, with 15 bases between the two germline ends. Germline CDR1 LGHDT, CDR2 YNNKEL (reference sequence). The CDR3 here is CASSLPGDIHEQYF. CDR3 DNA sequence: TGTGCCAGCAGCCTACCAGGGGATATCCACGAGCAGTACTTC.

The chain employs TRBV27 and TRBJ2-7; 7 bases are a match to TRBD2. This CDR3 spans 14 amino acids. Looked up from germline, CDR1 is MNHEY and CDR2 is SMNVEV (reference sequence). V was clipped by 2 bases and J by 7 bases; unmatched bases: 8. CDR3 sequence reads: CASSLTGLPGEQYF. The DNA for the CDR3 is TGTGCCAGCAGTTTAACGGGACTACCGGGAGAGCAGTACTTC.

CDR3 protein: CASSTLALRDNEQFF. The CDR3 coding sequence is TGTGCCAGCAGCACACTAGCTCTTAGGGACAATGAGCAGTTCTTC. The J gene is TRBJ2-1, the V gene TRBV11-2, with D perhaps matching TRBD2 (6 bases). Germline CDR1 reads SGHAT; CDR2 reads FQNNGV. With 5 bases removed from V and 5 bases from J, the gap between germline ends came to 16 bases. The CDR3 consists of 15 residues.

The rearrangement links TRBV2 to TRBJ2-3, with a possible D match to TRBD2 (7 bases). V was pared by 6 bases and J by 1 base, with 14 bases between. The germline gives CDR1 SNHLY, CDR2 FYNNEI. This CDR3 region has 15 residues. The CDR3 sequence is CASRRTGRGTDTQYF. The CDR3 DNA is TGTGCCAGCAGGAGAACAGGGAGGGGCACAGATACGCAGTATTTT.

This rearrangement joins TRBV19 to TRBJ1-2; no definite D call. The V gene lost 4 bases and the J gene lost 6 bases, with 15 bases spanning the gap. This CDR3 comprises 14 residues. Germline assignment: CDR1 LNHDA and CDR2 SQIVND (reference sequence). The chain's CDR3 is CASSTPFGSDGYTF. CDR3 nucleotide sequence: TGTGCCAGTAGTACCCCGTTCGGGTCCGATGGCTACACCTTC.

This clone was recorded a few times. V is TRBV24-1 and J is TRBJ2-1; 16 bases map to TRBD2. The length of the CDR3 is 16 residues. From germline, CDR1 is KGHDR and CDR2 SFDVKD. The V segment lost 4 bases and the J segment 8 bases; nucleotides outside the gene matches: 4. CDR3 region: CATSDPGTSGRDEQFF. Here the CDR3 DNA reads TGTGCCACCAGTGACCCCGGGACTAGCGGGAGGGATGAGCAGTTCTTC.

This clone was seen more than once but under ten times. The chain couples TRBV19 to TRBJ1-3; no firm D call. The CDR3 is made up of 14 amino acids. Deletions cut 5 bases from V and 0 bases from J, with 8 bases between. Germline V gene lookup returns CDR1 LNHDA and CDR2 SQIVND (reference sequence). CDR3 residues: CASSFTDSGNTIYF. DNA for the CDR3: TGTGCCAGTAGTTTCACAGACTCTGGAAACACCATATATTTT. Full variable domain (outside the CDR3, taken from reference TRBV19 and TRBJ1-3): DGGITQSPKYLFRKEGQNVTLSCEQNLNHDAMYWYRQDPGQGLRLIYYSQIVNDFQKGDIAEGYSVSREKKESFPLTVTSAQKNPTAFYLCASSFTDSGNTIYFGEGSWLTVV.